A selection of T cell receptor beta chains follows, all from one sample in a study of beta chain features in type 1 diabetes. Sequenced by immunoSEQ multiplex PCR; TCRdb stores in-frame clones only, minus some. The data contain around 430,000 clones, around 28% of them singletons. Material for sequencing was naive CD4+ T cells from blood. Every receptor here comes from a man between 18 and 29 years old in good health. Each CDR3 is given with its conserved first and last residue. The D gene is left open where the match is weak. Where a row states a size, it is once, few, many or the class of an expanded clone; other rows omit it.

d_gene	abundance	v_gene	j_gene	CDR3nt	CDR3aa
TRBD1	few	TRBV30	TRBJ1-2	TGTGCCTGCGACAGGGGGTATGGCTACACCTTC	CACDRGYGYTF
TRBD1	-	TRBV2	TRBJ2-1	TGTGCCAGCAGCGGGGACAGGCAGCTCGGGGAGCAGTTCTTC	CASSGDRQLGEQFF
-	-	TRBV5-6	TRBJ2-5	TGTGCCAGCAGCTTGATCCGTGGAGAGACCCAGTACTTC	CASSLIRGETQYF
-	few	TRBV7-2	TRBJ2-2	TGTGCCAGCAGGGAGGGGTCAATGGCGAACACCGGGGAGCTGTTTTTT	CASREGSMANTGELFF
-	few	TRBV18	TRBJ1-1	TGTGCCAGCTCACCAGGGAACACTGAAGCTTTCTTT	CASSPGNTEAFF
-	-	TRBV7-9	TRBJ2-7	TGTGCCAGCAGCGGCGGGCAGGGCTCCTACGAGCAGTACTTC	CASSGGQGSYEQYF
-	few	TRBV7-9	TRBJ1-1	TGTGCCAGCAGCTTAGTAGGGGACACTGAAGCTTTCTTT	CASSLVGDTEAFF
TRBD2	few	TRBV7-9	TRBJ2-2	TGTGCCAACCGGAGAAGCGGGATCACCGGGGAGCTGTTTTTT	CANRRSGITGELFF
TRBD2	-	TRBV29-1	TRBJ2-1	TGCAGCACCCGAGGGTTGAGGCGGGAGAGTGAGCAGTTCTTC	CSTRGLRRESEQFF
-	-	TRBV19	TRBJ2-1	TGTGCCAGTAGTACAGCGGAGGGCAATGAGCAGTTCTTC	CASSTAEGNEQFF
-	-	TRBV19	TRBJ2-1	TGTGCCAGTAGGACAACGGGCCTCACGCCCAATGAGCAGTTCTTC	CASRTTGLTPNEQFF
-	few	TRBV7-2	TRBJ1-4	TGTGCCAGCAGCTCCGGAACGGAGACACTGTTTTTT	CASSSGTETLFF
-	-	TRBV10-3	TRBJ2-5	TGTGCCATCAGTGACAGTCGAGCGGACAGCCAAGAGACCCAGTACTTC	CAISDSRADSQETQYF
-	-	TRBV7-9	TRBJ2-2	TGTGCCAGCAGCTTTAACAGTCACACCGGGGAGCTGTTTTTT	CASSFNSHTGELFF
-	-	TRBV27	TRBJ2-5	TGTGCCAGCAGTACCCAGGGGCGGGAAGAGACCCAGTACTTC	CASSTQGREETQYF
TRBD1	-	TRBV5-1	TRBJ2-5	TGCGCCACCCGGGACAGGGACGAGGAGACCCAGTACTTC	CATRDRDEETQYF
TRBD1	-	TRBV6-1	TRBJ1-3	TGTGCCAGCAGTGAAAGGACAGGGTCGAACACCATATATTTT	CASSERTGSNTIYF
-	-	TRBV6-6	TRBJ2-7	TGTGCCAGCAGGCGCCAGATTTTCAACGAGCAGTACTTC	CASRRQIFNEQYF
TRBD1	few	TRBV6-5	TRBJ2-5	TGTGCCAGCAGTTACGACAGGGTCCAAGAGACCCAGTACTTC	CASSYDRVQETQYF
-	few	TRBV30	TRBJ2-2	TGTGCCTGGAGTGTACTAGATCTCTACACCGGGGAGCTGTTTTTT	CAWSVLDLYTGELFF
TRBD2	-	TRBV7-2	TRBJ2-1	TGTGCCAGCAGCTTCAGACTAGCGGGCTACAATGAGCAGTTCTTC	CASSFRLAGYNEQFF
-	-	TRBV6-1	TRBJ2-7	TGTGCCAGCAGTGACCCCGGGACGGGACCCTACGAGCAGTACTTC	CASSDPGTGPYEQYF
-	-	TRBV21-1	TRBJ2-7	TGTGCCAGCAGCACAGGAGTGAGGGACAGGGAGGCGAGGTGGTACTTC	CASSTGVRDREARWYF
-	-	TRBV30	TRBJ2-7	TGTGCCTGGGGTCGAACAGGCTTCGAGCAGTACTTC	CAWGRTGFEQYF
TRBD2	once	TRBV7-9	TRBJ2-3	TGTGCCAGCAGCTTAGAGGGGACTAGCGCCACAGATACGCAGTATTTT	CASSLEGTSATDTQYF
-	few	TRBV9	TRBJ2-7	TGTGCCAGCAGCCCCAATTCCTACGAGCAGTACTTC	CASSPNSYEQYF
TRBD1	few	TRBV5-1	TRBJ1-4	TGCGCCAGCAGAGGGACAGGATCTGCAACTAATGAAAAACTGTTTTTT	CASRGTGSATNEKLFF
-	few	TRBV7-9	TRBJ2-1	TGTGCCAGCACCTCTGTGGGAGCAAACTACAATGAGCAGTTCTTC	CASTSVGANYNEQFF
-	few	TRBV2	TRBJ2-7	TGTGCCAGCAGTATAGACAGGAGCTACGAGCAGTACTTC	CASSIDRSYEQYF
TRBD1	few	TRBV2	TRBJ1-5	TGTGCCAGCAGAGGACAGGTAAATCAGCCCCAGCATTTT	CASRGQVNQPQHF
-	few	TRBV6-6	TRBJ1-5	TGTGCCAGCAGCTATTCAGCGGAGCCGCCCCAGCATTTT	CASSYSAEPPQHF
-	-	TRBV13	TRBJ1-5	TGTGCCAGCAGCTTTAGTCCCGAGATCAATCAGCCCCAGCATTTT	CASSFSPEINQPQHF
TRBD1	-	TRBV6-6	TRBJ1-2	TGTGCCAGCAGTTACACACCGGGACAGGCGGACTATGGCTACACCTTC	CASSYTPGQADYGYTF
TRBD2	few	TRBV19	TRBJ2-1	TGTGCCAGTAGTATAACGAGCGGGATTTACAATGAGCAGTTCTTC	CASSITSGIYNEQFF
-	few	TRBV30	TRBJ1-4	TGTGCCTGGTCCCAGGGGCCTGAAAAACTGTTTTTT	CAWSQGPEKLFF
-	few	TRBV7-9	TRBJ2-6	TGTGCCAGCAGCTTAGACGGAAACTCTGGGGCCAACGTCCTGACTTTC	CASSLDGNSGANVLTF
-	few	TRBV27	TRBJ2-5	TGTGCCAGCAGGGAGGTCGGGGGCAGAGAGACCCAGTACTTC	CASREVGGRETQYF
TRBD2	-	TRBV29-1	TRBJ2-5	TGCAGCGTTGACTGGGCCCAGGGAGCGGGGGAGACCCAGTACTTC	CSVDWAQGAGETQYF
-	-	TRBV18	TRBJ2-7	TGTGCCAGCTCACCACTGCAGGGTAGCCACGAGCAGTACTTC	CASSPLQGSHEQYF
-	-	TRBV9	TRBJ2-5	TGTGCCAGCAGCGTAGGAGGGGGATGGGGAGAGACCCAGTACTTC	CASSVGGGWGETQYF
TRBD1	-	TRBV10-3	TRBJ2-5	TGTGCCATCAAGGACAGGGGACTCCAAGAGACCCAGTACTTC	CAIKDRGLQETQYF
-	few	TRBV15	TRBJ2-1	TGTGCCACCAGCAGAGATCGGAACAATGAGCAGTTCTTC	CATSRDRNNEQFF
-	few	TRBV5-1	TRBJ2-7	TGCGCCAGCAGCTTCCTAGAGGGATCCTACGAGCAGTACTTC	CASSFLEGSYEQYF